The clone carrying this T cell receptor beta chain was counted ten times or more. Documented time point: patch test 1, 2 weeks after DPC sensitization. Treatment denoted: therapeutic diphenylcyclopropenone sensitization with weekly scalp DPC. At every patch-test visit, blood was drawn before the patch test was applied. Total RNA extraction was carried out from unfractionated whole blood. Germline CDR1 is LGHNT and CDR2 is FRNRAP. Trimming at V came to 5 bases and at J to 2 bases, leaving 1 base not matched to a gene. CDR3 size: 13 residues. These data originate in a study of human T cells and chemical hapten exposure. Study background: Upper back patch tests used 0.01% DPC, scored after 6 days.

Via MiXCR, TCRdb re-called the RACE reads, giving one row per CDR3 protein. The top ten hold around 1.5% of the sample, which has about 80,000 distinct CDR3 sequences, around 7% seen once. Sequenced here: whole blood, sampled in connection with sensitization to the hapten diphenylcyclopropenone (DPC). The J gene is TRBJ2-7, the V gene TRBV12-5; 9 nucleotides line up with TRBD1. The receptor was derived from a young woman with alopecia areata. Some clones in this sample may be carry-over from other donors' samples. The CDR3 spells CASGRDRAYEQYF. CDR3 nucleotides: TGTGCTAGTGGTCGGGACAGGGCCTACGAGCAGTACTTC.